This TCR beta chain was observed in a study of radiotherapy plus CTLA-4 blockade in lung cancer. V lost 7 bases and J lost 10; bases outside the gene matches: 7. The CDR3 loop spans 15 amino acids. The V gene's germline CDR1 is WNHNN and CDR2 SYGVQD (reference sequence). Sequencing was performed with immunoSEQ multiplex PCR; in TCRdb, only in-frame clones are kept and a portion is missing. The sample lists approximately 50,000 clones, approximately 82% occurring once. This sequence originates from a human donor with non-small cell lung cancer whose response to radiotherapy plus ipilimumab could not be evaluated. Sequenced material: peripheral blood, taken from a patient treated with radiotherapy plus ipilimumab. The V gene is TRBV10-1, the J gene TRBJ2-1; 16 nucleotides line up with TRBD2. Written as DNA, the CDR3 is TGCGCCAGCAACCCCGGGACTAGCGGGAGGGACGAGCAGTTCTTC. This codes for CASNPGTSGRDEQFF.